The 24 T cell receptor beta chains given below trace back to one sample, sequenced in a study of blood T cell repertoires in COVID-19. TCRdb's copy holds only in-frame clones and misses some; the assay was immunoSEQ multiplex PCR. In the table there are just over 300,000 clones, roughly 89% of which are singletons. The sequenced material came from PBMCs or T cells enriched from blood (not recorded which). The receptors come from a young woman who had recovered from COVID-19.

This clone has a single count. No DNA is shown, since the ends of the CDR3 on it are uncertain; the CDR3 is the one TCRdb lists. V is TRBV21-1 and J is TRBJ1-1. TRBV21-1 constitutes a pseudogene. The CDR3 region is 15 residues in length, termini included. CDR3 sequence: CASSLGWGGGTEAFF.

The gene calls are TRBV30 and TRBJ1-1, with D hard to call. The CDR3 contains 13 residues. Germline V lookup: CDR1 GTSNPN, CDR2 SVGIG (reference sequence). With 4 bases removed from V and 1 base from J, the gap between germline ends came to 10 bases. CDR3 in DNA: TGTGCCTGGAACCGCCGGGAGAACACTGAAGCTTTCTTT. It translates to CAWNRRENTEAFF.

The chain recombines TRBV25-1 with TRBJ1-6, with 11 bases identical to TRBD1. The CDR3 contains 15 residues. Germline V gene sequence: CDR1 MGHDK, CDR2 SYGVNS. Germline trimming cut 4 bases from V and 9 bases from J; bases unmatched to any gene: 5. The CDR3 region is CASSGVDRGRSPLHF. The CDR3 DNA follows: TGTGCCAGCAGTGGAGTGGACAGGGGGCGTTCACCCCTCCACTTT. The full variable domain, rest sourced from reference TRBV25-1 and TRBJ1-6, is EADIYQTPRYLVIGTGKKITLECSQTMGHDKMYWYQQDPGMELHLIHYSYGVNSTEKGDLSSESTVSRIRTEHFPLTLESARPSHTSQYLCASSGVDRGRSPLHFGNGTRLTVT.

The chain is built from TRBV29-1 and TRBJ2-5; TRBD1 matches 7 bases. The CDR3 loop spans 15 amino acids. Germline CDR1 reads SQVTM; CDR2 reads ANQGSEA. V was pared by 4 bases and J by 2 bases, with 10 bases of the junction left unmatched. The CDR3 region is CSVVRDSNRQETQYF. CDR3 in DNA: TGCAGCGTTGTCCGGGACAGCAATCGGCAAGAGACCCAGTACTTC. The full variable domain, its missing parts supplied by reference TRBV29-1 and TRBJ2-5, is SAVISQKPSRDICQRGTSLTIQCQVDSQVTMMFWYRQQPGQSLTLIATANQGSEATYESGFVIDKFPISRPNLTFSTLTVSNMSPEDSSIYLCSVVRDSNRQETQYFGPGTRLLVL.

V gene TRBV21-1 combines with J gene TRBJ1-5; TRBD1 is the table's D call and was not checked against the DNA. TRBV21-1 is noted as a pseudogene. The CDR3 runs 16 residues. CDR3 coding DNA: TGTGCCAGCAGCAAAAAGGGGACAGGGTGGGATCAGCCCCAGCATTTT. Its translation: CASSKKGTGWDQPQHF.

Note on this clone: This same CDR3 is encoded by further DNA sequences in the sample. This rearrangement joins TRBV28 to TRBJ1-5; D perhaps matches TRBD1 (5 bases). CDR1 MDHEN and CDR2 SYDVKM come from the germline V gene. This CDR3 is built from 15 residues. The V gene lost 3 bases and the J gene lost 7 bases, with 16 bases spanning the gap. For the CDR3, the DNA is TGTGCCAGCAGTTTGGTAAGGGGCGGGGACCAGCCCCAGCATTTT. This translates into CASSLVRGGDQPQHF.

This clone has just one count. CDR3 residues: CSVDLFTTGDYNEQFF. CDR3 DNA: TGCAGCGTCGACCTTTTCACCACGGGGGACTACAATGAGCAGTTCTTC. V usage is TRBV29-1 and J usage is TRBJ2-1, with D possibly being TRBD2 (6 bases). The CDR3 sequence is 16 residues long. Germline CDR1 SQVTM, CDR2 ANQGSEA. Trimming pared 6 bases from V and 3 bases from J, leaving 21 bases between.

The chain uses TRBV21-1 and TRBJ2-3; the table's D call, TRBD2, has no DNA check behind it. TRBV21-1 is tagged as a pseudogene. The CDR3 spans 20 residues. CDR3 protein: CASSKALFLPRGSGADTQYF. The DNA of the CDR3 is TGTGCCAGCAGCAAAGCGCTTTTTTTACCCCGCGGGAGTGGCGCAGATACGCAGTATTTT.

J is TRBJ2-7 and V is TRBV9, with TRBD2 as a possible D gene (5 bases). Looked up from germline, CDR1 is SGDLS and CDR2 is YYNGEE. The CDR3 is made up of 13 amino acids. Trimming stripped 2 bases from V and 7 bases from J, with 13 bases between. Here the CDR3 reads CASSVTPEREQYF. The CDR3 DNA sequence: TGTGCCAGCAGCGTGACTCCCGAGCGGGAGCAGTACTTC.

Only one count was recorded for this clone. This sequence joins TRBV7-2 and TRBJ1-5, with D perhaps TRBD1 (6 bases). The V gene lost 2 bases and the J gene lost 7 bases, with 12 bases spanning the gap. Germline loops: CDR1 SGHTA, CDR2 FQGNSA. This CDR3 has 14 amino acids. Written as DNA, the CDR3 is TGTGCCAGCAGCTTATCAGGGGCCGTCCAGCCCCAGCATTTT. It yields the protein CASSLSGAVQPQHF.

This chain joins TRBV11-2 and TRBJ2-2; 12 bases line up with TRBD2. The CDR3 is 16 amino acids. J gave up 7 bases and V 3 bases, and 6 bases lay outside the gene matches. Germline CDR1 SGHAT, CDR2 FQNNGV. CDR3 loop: CASSLSLAGGLGELFF. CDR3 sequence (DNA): TGTGCCAGCAGCTTGTCGCTAGCGGGGGGGCTCGGGGAGCTGTTTTTT.

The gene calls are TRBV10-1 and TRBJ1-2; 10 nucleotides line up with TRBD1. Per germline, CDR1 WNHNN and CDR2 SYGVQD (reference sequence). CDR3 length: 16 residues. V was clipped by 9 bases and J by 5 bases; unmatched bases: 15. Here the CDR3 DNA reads TGCGCCAGGGAACCGGGACAGGGGTTTACGGGGTATGGCTACACCTTC. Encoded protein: CAREPGQGFTGYGYTF.

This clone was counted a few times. The CDR3 nucleotides are TGTGCCAGCAGTTTTAGGGGACAGGGAACCTACGAGCAGTACTTC. This gives the protein CASSFRGQGTYEQYF. This chain joins TRBV27 and TRBJ2-7, with TRBD1 identical over 9 bases. Germline assignment: CDR1 MNHEY and CDR2 SMNVEV (reference sequence). The CDR3 consists of 15 residues. Unmatched junction bases numbered 5, after V lost 3 bases and J lost 2 bases.

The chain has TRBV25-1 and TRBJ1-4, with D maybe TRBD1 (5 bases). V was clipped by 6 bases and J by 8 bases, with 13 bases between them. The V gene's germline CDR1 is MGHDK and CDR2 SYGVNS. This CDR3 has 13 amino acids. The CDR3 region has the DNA TGTGCCAGCAGGCCGGGGGGAGGGGAAAAACTGTTTTTT. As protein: CASRPGGGEKLFF.

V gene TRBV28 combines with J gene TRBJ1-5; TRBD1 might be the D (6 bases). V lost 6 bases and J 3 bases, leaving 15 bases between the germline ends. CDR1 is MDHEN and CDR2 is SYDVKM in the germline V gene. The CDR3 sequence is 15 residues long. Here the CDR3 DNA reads TGTGCCAGCAGCCGACCGGACAGTCTCAATCAGCCCCAGCATTTT. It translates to CASSRPDSLNQPQHF. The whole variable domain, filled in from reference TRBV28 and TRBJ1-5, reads DVKVTQSSRYLVKRTGEKVFLECVQDMDHENMFWYRQDPGLGLRLIYFSYDVKMKEKGDIPEGYSVSREKKERFSLILESASTNQTSMYLCASSRPDSLNQPQHFGDGTRLSIL.

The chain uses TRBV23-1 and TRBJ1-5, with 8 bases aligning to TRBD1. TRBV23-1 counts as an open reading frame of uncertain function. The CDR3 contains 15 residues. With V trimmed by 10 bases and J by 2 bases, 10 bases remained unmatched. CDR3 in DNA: TGCGCCACCGGACAGGGTACAGATCGCAATCAGCCCCAGCATTTT. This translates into CATGQGTDRNQPQHF.

CDR3 loop: CASSWGWVANYGYTF. The DNA for the CDR3 is TGTGCCAGCAGTTGGGGCTGGGTAGCTAACTATGGCTACACCTTC. The chain has TRBV6-5 and TRBJ1-2, with D maybe TRBD1 (5 bases). Trimming cost V 4 bases and J 0 bases, with 12 bases left between them. Germline V gene data show CDR1 as MNHEY and CDR2 as SVGAGI. This CDR3 has 15 amino acids.

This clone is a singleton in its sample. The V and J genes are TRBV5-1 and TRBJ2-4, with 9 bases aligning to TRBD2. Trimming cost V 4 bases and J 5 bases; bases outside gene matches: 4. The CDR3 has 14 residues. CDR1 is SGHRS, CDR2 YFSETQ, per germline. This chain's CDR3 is CASSAGGQENIQYF. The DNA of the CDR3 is TGCGCCAGCAGCGCGGGGGGGCAGGAAAACATTCAGTACTTC. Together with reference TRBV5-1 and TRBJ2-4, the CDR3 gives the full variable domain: KAGVTQTPRYLIKTRGQQVTLSCSPISGHRSVSWYQQTPGQGLQFLFEYFSETQRNKGNFPGRFSGRQFSNSRSEMNVSTLELGDSALYLCASSAGGQENIQYFGAGTRLSVL.

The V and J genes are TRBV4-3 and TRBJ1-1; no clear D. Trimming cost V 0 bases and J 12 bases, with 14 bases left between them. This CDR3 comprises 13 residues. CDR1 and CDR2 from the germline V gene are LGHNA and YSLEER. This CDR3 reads CASSQDITLNTFF. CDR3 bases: TGCGCCAGCAGCCAAGATATCACCTTAAACACTTTCTTT.

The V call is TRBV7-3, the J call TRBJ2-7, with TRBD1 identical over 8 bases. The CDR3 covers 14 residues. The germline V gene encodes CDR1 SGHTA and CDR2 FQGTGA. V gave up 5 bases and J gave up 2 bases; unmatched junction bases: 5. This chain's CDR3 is CASSPTGEAYEQYF. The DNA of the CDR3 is TGTGCCAGCAGCCCGACAGGGGAGGCCTACGAGCAGTACTTC.

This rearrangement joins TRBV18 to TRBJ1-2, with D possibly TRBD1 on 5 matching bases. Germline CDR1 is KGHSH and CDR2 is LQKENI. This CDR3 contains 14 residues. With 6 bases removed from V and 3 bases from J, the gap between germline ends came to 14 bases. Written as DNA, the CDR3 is TGTGCCAGCTCCCCCGGGGGGGACTACTATGGCTACACCTTC. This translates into CASSPGGDYYGYTF.

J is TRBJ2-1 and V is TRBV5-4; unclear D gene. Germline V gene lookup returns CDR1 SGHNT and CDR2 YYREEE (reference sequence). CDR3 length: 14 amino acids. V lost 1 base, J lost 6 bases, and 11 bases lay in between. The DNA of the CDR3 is TGTGCCAGCAGCTTGCAGTCTAGAACCAATGAGCAGTTCTTC. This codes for CASSLQSRTNEQFF.

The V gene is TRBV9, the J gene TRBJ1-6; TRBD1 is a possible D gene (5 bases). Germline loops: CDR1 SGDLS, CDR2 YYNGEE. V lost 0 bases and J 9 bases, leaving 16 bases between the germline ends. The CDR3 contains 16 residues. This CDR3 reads CASSVGGGQGGSPLHF. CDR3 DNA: TGTGCCAGCAGCGTAGGGGGAGGGCAGGGCGGTTCACCCCTCCACTTT.

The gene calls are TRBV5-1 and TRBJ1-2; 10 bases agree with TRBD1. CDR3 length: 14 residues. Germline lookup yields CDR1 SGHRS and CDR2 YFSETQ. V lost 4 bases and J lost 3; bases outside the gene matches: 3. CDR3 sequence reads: CASSLGQGHYGYTF. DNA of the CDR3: TGCGCCAGCAGCCTGGGACAGGGGCACTATGGCTACACCTTC. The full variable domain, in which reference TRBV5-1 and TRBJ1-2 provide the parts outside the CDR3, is KAGVTQTPRYLIKTRGQQVTLSCSPISGHRSVSWYQQTPGQGLQFLFEYFSETQRNKGNFPGRFSGRQFSNSRSEMNVSTLELGDSALYLCASSLGQGHYGYTFGSGTRLTVV.